These 26 T cell receptor beta chains originate from one sample sequenced in a study of cytomegalovirus exposure and HLA in healthy donors (dated by TCRdb to 2015 to 2018). The library was generated by the immunoSEQ multiplex PCR assay. A mixture of 60 forward primers for TCR Vbeta segments and 13 reverse primers for TCR Jbeta segments was used in the multiplex PCR. This immuneACCESS table, as held by TCRdb, lists in-frame sequences with V and J called but not all clones. Of the missing ones, under half trace to an unresolved V gene in checked studies; the others have no known cause. Within this sample are 150,000 to 200,000 clones, with about three quarters of them counted one time only. The ten largest clones capture about 1% of the sample. Sequences were obtained from PBMCs. The origin of the receptors is a woman in her 40s in good health and CMV-seronegative.

This rearrangement joins TRBV6-1 to TRBJ1-2, with 7 bases aligning to TRBD1. The V segment lost 4 bases and the J segment 6 bases; nucleotides outside the gene matches: 8. There are 14 residues in the CDR3. In germline, CDR1 is MNHNS, CDR2 SASEGT. For the CDR3, the DNA is TGTGCCAGCAGTGCTGATCAGGGGGGTAATGGCTACACCTTC. This gives the protein CASSADQGGNGYTF.

CDR3 bases: TGTGCCACGCAAGGGGGCCCTCCTAAGCGGGGCTACACCTTC. It translates to CATQGGPPKRGYTF. The chain recombines TRBV10-3 with TRBJ1-2, with TRBD1 identical over 7 bases. Germline V lookup: CDR1 ENHRY, CDR2 SYGVKD. J was trimmed by 8 bases and V by 10 bases; bases with no gene match: 16. The CDR3 spans 14 residues.

J is TRBJ2-5 and V is TRBV27; TRBD2 matches 12 bases. V lost 6 bases and J lost 5; bases outside the gene matches: 7. Germline-derived CDR1 and CDR2 are MNHEY and SMNVEV (reference sequence). CDR3 length: 15 amino acids. This CDR3 is CASSPATSGRETQYF. DNA for the CDR3: TGTGCCAGCAGCCCTGCAACTAGCGGGAGGGAGACCCAGTACTTC.

The chain has TRBV30 and TRBJ1-2; D remains ambiguous. In germline, CDR1 is GTSNPN, CDR2 SVGIG (reference sequence). This CDR3 comprises 14 residues. V was clipped by 0 bases and J by 3 bases, with 11 bases between them. The CDR3 loop is CAWSVIRSHYGYTF. CDR3 bases: TGTGCCTGGAGTGTTATTCGTTCTCACTATGGCTACACCTTC. Combining the CDR3 with reference TRBV30 and TRBJ1-2 gives the whole variable domain SQTIHQWPATLVQPVGSPLSLECTVEGTSNPNLYWYRQAAGRGLQLLFYSVGIGQISSEVPQNLSASRPQDRQFILSSKKLLLSDSGFYLCAWSVIRSHYGYTFGSGTRLTVV.

The V call is TRBV27, the J call TRBJ2-1; 9 bases fit TRBD1. CDR3 length: 14 amino acids. CDR1 is MNHEY and CDR2 is SMNVEV in the germline V gene (reference sequence). V was clipped by 8 bases and J by 3 bases; unmatched bases: 5. The CDR3 DNA sequence: TGTGCCAGCCATACAGGGGGCGGCTACAATGAGCAGTTCTTC. Its translation is CASHTGGGYNEQFF.

The CDR3: CASSLGDRGGGYGYTF. The CDR3 DNA sequence: TGTGCCAGTAGTCTAGGGGACAGGGGAGGCGGCTATGGCTACACCTTC. The genes are TRBV19 and TRBJ1-2; 10 bases agree with TRBD1. Germline-derived CDR1 and CDR2 are LNHDA and SQIVND (reference sequence). The CDR3 has 16 amino acids. Trimming cost V 5 bases and J 4 bases; bases outside gene matches: 10. Variable domain in full (rest from reference TRBV19 and TRBJ1-2): DGGITQSPKYLFRKEGQNVTLSCEQNLNHDAMYWYRQDPGQGLRLIYYSQIVNDFQKGDIAEGYSVSREKKESFPLTVTSAQKNPTAFYLCASSLGDRGGGYGYTFGSGTRLTVV.

The rearrangement joins TRBV7-3 to TRBJ2-3; the D gene is possibly TRBD2 (5 bases). Germline lookup yields CDR1 SGHTA and CDR2 FQGTGA. This CDR3 is built from 14 residues. V was pared by 5 bases and J by 10 bases, with 19 bases between. The CDR3, as DNA: TGTGCCAGCAGCCCCACCGACTACGTTATGGCGCAGTATTTT. This codes for CASSPTDYVMAQYF.

As to this clone: Other nucleotide sequences in the sample specify the same CDR3. The chain carries TRBV5-1 and TRBJ2-1; 8 bases are shared with TRBD2. This CDR3 spans 15 amino acids. Looked up from germline, CDR1 is SGHRS and CDR2 is YFSETQ. The V and J ends lost 3 bases and 5 bases, in that order; junction bases with no gene match: 7. CDR3 protein: CASSSGTSGHNEQFF. For the CDR3, the DNA is TGCGCCAGCAGCTCCGGGACTAGTGGGCACAATGAGCAGTTCTTC.

The rearrangement links TRBV2 to TRBJ1-4; 7 bases fit TRBD1. The CDR3 has 14 residues. J was trimmed by 5 bases and V by 8 bases; bases with no gene match: 8. Germline V gene data show CDR1 as SNHLY and CDR2 as FYNNEI. Written as DNA, the CDR3 is TGTGCCAGCGGGGGACAGTCCTCGAATGAAAAACTGTTTTTT. Its translation: CASGGQSSNEKLFF. Supplemented by reference TRBV2 and TRBJ1-4, the full variable domain reads EPEVTQTPSHQVTQMGQEVILRCVPISNHLYFYWYRQILGQKVEFLVSFYNNEISEKSEIFDDQFSVERPDGSNFTLKIRSTKLEDSAMYFCASGGQSSNEKLFFGSGTQLSVL.

The rearrangement links TRBV25-1 to TRBJ2-6; no clear D gene. Trimming removed 8 bases from V and 0 bases from J, with 17 bases in between. The CDR3 contains 17 residues. Germline V gene sequence: CDR1 MGHDK, CDR2 SYGVNS. The DNA for the CDR3 is TGTGCCAGCTCCAACCCCTCACCGGGCTCTGGGGCCAACGTCCTGACTTTC. Its protein is CASSNPSPGSGANVLTF.

V is TRBV7-2 and J is TRBJ2-7; 7 nucleotides align to TRBD2. V lost 5 bases, J lost 4 bases, and 8 bases stayed unmatched. Germline values: CDR1 SGHTA, CDR2 FQGNSA. The CDR3 consists of 14 residues. The CDR3 nucleotides read TGTGCCAGCAGCCCCCCCTCTAGCGGTTACGAGCAGTACTTC. Its translation is CASSPPSSGYEQYF.

A few counts support this clone. The chain uses TRBV25-1 and TRBJ2-7, with 10 bases fitting TRBD2. The trim removed 8 bases at V and 6 bases at J, leaving 10 bases unmatched. Per germline, CDR1 MGHDK and CDR2 SYGVNS. The CDR3 length is 14 residues. CDR3 loop: CASGLAGEYGEQYF. Here the CDR3 DNA reads TGTGCCAGCGGGCTAGCGGGAGAGTATGGCGAGCAGTACTTC.

This chain uses TRBV18 with TRBJ1-5; 8 nucleotides match TRBD1. CDR3 size: 12 residues. V gave up 8 bases and J gave up 7 bases; unmatched junction bases: 4. Germline CDR1 and CDR2: KGHSH and LQKENI. The CDR3 loop is CASGQGQQPQHF. The CDR3 DNA follows: TGTGCCAGCGGACAGGGTCAACAGCCCCAGCATTTT. The variable domain in full, completed from reference TRBV18 and TRBJ1-5, reads NAGVMQNPRHLVRRRGQEARLRCSPMKGHSHVYWYRQLPEEGLKFMVYLQKENIIDESGMPKERFSAEFPKEGPSILRIQQVVRGDSAAYFCASGQGQQPQHFGDGTRLSIL.

Here the CDR3 reads CSVEGTALTGGLLTDTQYF. CDR3 sequence (DNA): TGCAGCGTTGAAGGGACCGCCTTGACAGGGGGATTACTGACAGATACGCAGTATTTT. The chain employs TRBV29-1 and TRBJ2-3; 9 nucleotides align to TRBD1. V lost 1 base to trimming and J lost 3 bases; unmatched junction nucleotides: 17. The CDR3 is 19 residues long. Germline V gives CDR1 SQVTM, CDR2 ANQGSEA.

This clone was found a few times. The gene calls are TRBV2 and TRBJ1-1; 7 nucleotides line up with TRBD1. The CDR3 contains 14 residues. Germline V gene data show CDR1 as SNHLY and CDR2 as FYNNEI. V dropped 6 bases and J dropped 0; count of bases not matched to a gene: 4. Here the CDR3 reads CASSLQGLNTEAFF. CDR3 nucleotides: TGTGCCAGCAGCCTACAGGGGCTGAACACTGAAGCTTTCTTT.

This clone was detected only a few times. This chain links TRBV11-3 with TRBJ2-7; 9 positions match TRBD1. V lost 6 bases and J lost 4; bases outside the gene matches: 4. The CDR3 is 13 residues long. CDR1 is SGHNT and CDR2 is YENEEA in the germline V gene. In DNA, the CDR3 is TGTGCCAGCAGGCCCGGGACAGGGTACGAGCAGTACTTC. Its translation: CASRPGTGYEQYF.

The gene calls are TRBV2 and TRBJ1-1, with a weak D call TRBD1 (6 bases). The V gene's germline CDR1 is SNHLY and CDR2 FYNNEI. This CDR3 region has 16 residues. Trimming took off 6 bases at V and 1 base at J, with 18 bases between the two ends. This chain's CDR3 is CASRLSAGASNTEAFF. Here the CDR3 DNA reads TGTGCCAGCAGACTCTCGGCAGGGGCATCGAACACTGAAGCTTTCTTT.

The chain couples TRBV7-9 to TRBJ1-1; D may be TRBD1 (6 bases). This CDR3 comprises 13 residues. In germline, CDR1 is SEHNR, CDR2 FQNEAQ (reference sequence). V dropped 6 bases and J dropped 7 bases, with 15 bases sitting between them. CDR3 nucleotide sequence: TGTGCCAGCAGTCCCCTGGGGGCAGGTGAAGCTTTCTTT. The encoded protein is CASSPLGAGEAFF.

The rearrangement links TRBV29-1 to TRBJ1-5; the match to TRBD1 covers 11 bases. V lost 5 bases to trimming and J lost 6 bases; unmatched junction nucleotides: 9. The CDR3 totals 15 residues. Germline values: CDR1 SQVTM, CDR2 ANQGSEA. The CDR3 is CSVQTGTGGSQPQHF. CDR3 in DNA: TGCAGCGTTCAAACCGGGACAGGGGGTAGTCAGCCCCAGCATTTT.

The genes are TRBV11-3 and TRBJ2-1, with 7 bases identical to TRBD2. CDR1 SGHNT and CDR2 YENEEA come from the germline V gene. This CDR3 region has 14 residues. V shed 3 bases and J 12 bases; nucleotides not matched to a gene: 11. CDR3 sequence (DNA): TGTGCCAGCAGCTTGGGTGGCGGGAGAGGTGGGCAGTTCTTC. Encoded protein: CASSLGGGRGGQFF.

The V and J genes are TRBV11-2 and TRBJ2-1, with D maybe TRBD2 (6 bases). Germline lookup yields CDR1 SGHAT and CDR2 FQNNGV. This CDR3 spans 15 amino acids. Trimming stripped 5 bases from V and 2 bases from J, with 13 bases between. The CDR3 loop is CASSGSGPTYNEQFF. For the CDR3, the DNA is TGTGCCAGCAGCGGCAGCGGGCCGACCTACAATGAGCAGTTCTTC.

The chain employs TRBV4-2 and TRBJ1-2, with TRBD1 matching 10 bases. The germline gives CDR1 LGHNA, CDR2 YNFKEQ. Unmatched junction bases numbered 11, after V lost 4 bases and J lost 3 bases. This CDR3 comprises 17 residues. The CDR3 DNA follows: TGTGCCAGCAGCCCACAGCGGACAGGGGGAAGGTACTATGGCTACACCTTC. Its translation: CASSPQRTGGRYYGYTF.

The table lists this clone with a few counts. The chain couples TRBV19 to TRBJ2-1; 10 positions match TRBD2. V lost 3 bases, J lost 8 bases, and 7 bases stayed unmatched. The CDR3 loop spans 15 amino acids. CDR1 LNHDA and CDR2 SQIVND come from the germline V gene (reference sequence). In nucleotides, the CDR3 is TGTGCCAGTAGTATCGAAGCGGGAGGGCTCTATGAGCAGTTCTTC. Protein product: CASSIEAGGLYEQFF.

V and J are TRBV5-5 and TRBJ1-5, with D possibly TRBD1 on 6 matching bases. This CDR3 is 14 amino acids long. V was shortened by 4 bases and J by 3 bases, with 11 bases between the two germline ends. CDR1 is SGHKS, CDR2 YYEKEE, per germline (reference sequence). CDR3 region: CASSPDSINQPQHF. CDR3 nucleotide sequence: TGTGCCAGCAGCCCGGACAGTATCAATCAGCCCCAGCATTTT.

V gene TRBV4-3 combines with J gene TRBJ2-2; D is ambiguous. Germline lookup yields CDR1 LGHNA and CDR2 YSLEER. The length of the CDR3 is 16 residues. V dropped 4 bases and J dropped 1 base, with 13 bases sitting between them. In DNA form, the CDR3 reads TGCGCCAGCAGCCCAGACCTCGCGCAGAACACCGGGGAGCTGTTTTTT. As protein: CASSPDLAQNTGELFF.

The V gene is TRBV9, the J gene TRBJ2-3, with TRBD1 as a possible D gene (6 bases). CDR1 is SGDLS and CDR2 is YYNGEE in the germline V gene. The CDR3 runs 15 residues. Between the trimmed V and J ends, which lost 4 bases and 2 bases, there was a span of 14 bases. DNA for the CDR3: TGTGCCAGCAGCTCAGGGGTCTGGGACACAGATACGCAGTATTTT. It encodes CASSSGVWDTDTQYF.